Presented here are 3 T cell receptor beta chains from one specimen sequenced in a study of cytotoxic CD8 clonotypes in ibrutinib-treated CLL. The assay was immunoSEQ multiplex PCR, and TCRdb's table has in-frame clones only and misses some. The sample comprises over 120,000 clones, around 76% of which are singletons, and around 5% rests with the top ten. Sample: PBMCs, taken after 24 months of ibrutinib treatment. The receptors were sampled from a human donor with chronic lymphocytic leukemia.

The chain recombines TRBV14 with TRBJ2-1; D is unresolved. The CDR3 extends over 13 amino acids. Germline values: CDR1 SGHDN, CDR2 FVKESK. V lost 0 bases, J lost 9 bases, and 9 bases lay in between. Here the CDR3 reads CASSQERHGEQFF. As DNA, the CDR3 is TGTGCCAGCAGCCAAGAGAGGCACGGTGAGCAGTTCTTC. The full variable domain, with the rest looked up from reference TRBV14 and TRBJ2-1, is EAGVTQFPSHSVIEKGQTVTLRCDPISGHDNLYWYRRVMGKEIKFLLHFVKESKQDESGMPNNRFLAERTGGTYSTLKVQPAELEDSGVYFCASSQERHGEQFFGPGTRLTVL.

This clone was recorded once. The CDR3: CASSQDGAGTPYEQYF. In nucleotides, the CDR3 is TGTGCCAGCAGCCAAGATGGGGCCGGGACTCCCTACGAGCAGTACTTC. The J gene is TRBJ2-7, the V gene TRBV4-2; weak D call: TRBD2 (6 bases). The V gene lost 0 bases and the J gene lost 2 bases, with 14 bases spanning the gap. The CDR3 covers 16 residues. Germline V gene data show CDR1 as LGHNA and CDR2 as YNFKEQ.

The DNA for the CDR3 is TGCAGTGCCAGGAGCTACAATGAGCAGTTCTTC. Amino acid sequence: CSARSYNEQFF. The chain couples TRBV20-1 to TRBJ2-1; D unclear. The CDR3 contains 11 residues. Germline CDR1 reads DFQATT; CDR2 reads SNEGSKA (reference sequence). Trimming shortened V by 6 bases and J by 3 bases, and 6 bases separated the two germline ends.